A selection of T cell receptor beta chains follows, all from one sample in a study of blood T cell repertoires in COVID-19. Using immunoSEQ multiplex PCR, the repertoire was profiled, and TCRdb retains in-frame clones only, with some absent. There are about 230,000 clones in the sample; 65% to 85% occur only once, and 5% to 6% lies in the top ten. Sequenced input: peripheral blood. The receptors were gathered from a man of 80 years or more with acute or convalescent COVID-19. CDR3s include the opening cysteine and the closing phenylalanine or tryptophan. Each record gives: clone size, V gene, J gene, D gene, CDR3 protein, CDR3 DNA. The D gene is left open where the match is weak. Part of the rows lack a size; the others show once, few, many or a class for expanded clones.

>few|TRBV7-9|TRBJ2-1|-
CASSTYSGLYNEQFF
TGTGCCAGCAGCACGTACTCGGGTCTCTACAATGAGCAGTTCTTC
>-|TRBV7-9|TRBJ2-7|TRBD2
CASSLSATSGSYEQYF
TGTGCCAGCAGCTTAAGTGCGACTAGCGGGAGCTACGAGCAGTACTTC
>-|TRBV5-1|TRBJ1-2|-
CASSPGRSGNYGYTF
TGCGCCAGCAGCCCTGGTAGGTCGGGGAACTATGGCTACACCTTC
>-|TRBV7-8|TRBJ2-5|-
CASSFNTGGVGLETQYF
TGTGCCAGCAGCTTCAACACTGGCGGGGTTGGCTTAGAGACCCAGTACTTC
>once|TRBV19|TRBJ2-7|-
CASSTTAGIGEQYF
TGTGCCAGTAGTACCACAGCAGGGATTGGCGAGCAGTACTTC
>-|TRBV5-4|TRBJ2-1|-
CASSFNNEQFF
TGTGCCAGCAGCTTTAACAATGAGCAGTTCTTC
>-|TRBV19|TRBJ1-4|-
CASSIGPEFNEKLFF
TGTGCCAGTAGTATAGGGCCGGAGTTTAATGAAAAACTGTTTTTT
>-|TRBV7-2|TRBJ2-5|-
CASSLWISGLQETQYF
TGTGCCAGCAGCTTGTGGATTAGCGGACTACAAGAGACCCAGTACTTC
>-|TRBV19|TRBJ2-7|TRBD1
CASSKGAPSYEQYF
TGTGCCAGTAGTAAGGGGGCGCCCTCCTACGAGCAGTACTTC
>once|TRBV4-1|TRBJ1-4|-
CASSQRGRGTTNEKLFF
TGCGCCAGCAGCCAACGGGGCAGGGGCACAACTAATGAAAAACTGTTTTTT
>-|TRBV18|TRBJ2-2|TRBD2
CASSPELAAYTGELFF
TGTGCCAGCTCACCTGAACTAGCGGCTTACACCGGGGAGCTGTTTTTT
>-|TRBV30|TRBJ1-2|-
CAGRTLYGYTF
TGTGCCGGGCGAACCCTCTATGGCTACACCTTC
>-|TRBV6-1|TRBJ1-5|-
CASSEYQGSDQPQHF
TGTGCCAGCAGTGAATACCAGGGGTCGGATCAGCCCCAGCATTTT
>many|TRBV7-3|TRBJ2-7|TRBD1
CASSLRPQGTHEQYF
TGTGCCAGCAGCTTAAGACCACAGGGGACCCACGAGCAGTACTTC
>-|TRBV5-1|TRBJ2-7|-
CASKGTVDPQYEQYF
TGCGCCAGCAAGGGGACTGTAGACCCGCAATACGAGCAGTACTTC
>once|TRBV3-1/TRBV3-2|TRBJ2-5|TRBD1
CASSRRTGEETQYF
TGTGCCAGCAGCCGTCGGACAGGGGAAGAGACCCAGTACTTC
>-|TRBV4-1|TRBJ1-2|-
CASSQEGGRANYGYTF
TGCGCCAGCAGCCAAGAGGGAGGCAGAGCTAACTATGGCTACACCTTC
>-|TRBV6-4|TRBJ1-2|TRBD1
CASSGTGGYGYTF
TGTGCCAGCAGTGGCACAGGGGGATATGGCTACACCTTC
>-|TRBV29-1|TRBJ1-1|-
CSGGAGIVNTEAFF
TGCAGCGGGGGGGCAGGGATCGTGAACACTGAAGCTTTCTTT
>-|TRBV29-1|TRBJ2-2|TRBD1
CSVRDRAFFFGTGELFF
TGCAGCGTCCGGGACAGGGCCTTTTTTTTTGGCACCGGGGAGCTGTTTTTT
>-|TRBV6-1|TRBJ2-7|TRBD2
CASSEASGGVSYEQYF
TGTGCCAGCAGTGAAGCTAGCGGGGGCGTTTCCTACGAGCAGTACTTC
>-|TRBV6-6|TRBJ1-5|TRBD1
CASSYKDRVNQPQHF
TGTGCCAGCAGTTATAAAGACAGGGTGAATCAGCCCCAGCATTTT
>-|TRBV3-1/TRBV3-2|TRBJ2-5|-
CASSTRGGVGETQYF
TGTGCCAGCAGCACACGAGGGGGGGTCGGAGAGACCCAGTACTTC
>few|TRBV28|TRBJ2-2|-
CASRQGGGELFF
TGTGCCAGCAGGCAAGGGGGCGGGGAGCTGTTTTTT
>once|TRBV24-1|TRBJ2-1|TRBD2
CATSDLRLAGANEQFF
TGTGCCACCAGTGATTTGAGACTAGCGGGGGCGAATGAGCAGTTCTTC
>-|TRBV19|TRBJ1-1|-
CASSPGLPPVAEAFF
TGTGCCAGTAGCCCGGGACTCCCGCCGGTGGCTGAAGCTTTCTTT
>-|TRBV30|TRBJ1-4|TRBD1
CAWSVGTEVFF
TGTGCCTGGAGTGTCGGGACAGAGGTGTTTTTT
>few|TRBV28|TRBJ2-1|TRBD2
CASWGGTRDHEQFF
TGTGCCAGCTGGGGGGGGACTAGGGACCATGAGCAGTTCTTC
>-|TRBV19|TRBJ2-5|TRBD1
CASSQDRGIKTQYF
TGTGCCAGTTCCCAGGACAGGGGGATTAAGACCCAGTACTTC